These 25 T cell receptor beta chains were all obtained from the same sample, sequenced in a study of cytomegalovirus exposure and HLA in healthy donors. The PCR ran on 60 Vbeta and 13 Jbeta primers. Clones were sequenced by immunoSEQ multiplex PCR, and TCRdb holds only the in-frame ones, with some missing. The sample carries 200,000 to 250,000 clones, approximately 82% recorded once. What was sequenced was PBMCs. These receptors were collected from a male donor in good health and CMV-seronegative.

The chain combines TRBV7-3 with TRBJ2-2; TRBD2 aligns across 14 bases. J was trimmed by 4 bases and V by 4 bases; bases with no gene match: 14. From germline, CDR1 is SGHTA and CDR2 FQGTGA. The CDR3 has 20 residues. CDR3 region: CASSSWTSGRKRGFTGELFF. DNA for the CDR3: TGTGCCAGCAGCTCGTGGACTAGCGGGAGGAAAAGGGGGTTCACCGGGGAGCTGTTTTTT.

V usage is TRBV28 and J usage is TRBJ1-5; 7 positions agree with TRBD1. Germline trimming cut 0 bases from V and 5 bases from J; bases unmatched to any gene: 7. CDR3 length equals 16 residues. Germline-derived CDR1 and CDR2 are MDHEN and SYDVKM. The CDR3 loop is CASSLWGGQDDQPQHF. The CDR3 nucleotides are TGTGCCAGCAGTTTATGGGGAGGACAGGACGATCAGCCCCAGCATTTT.

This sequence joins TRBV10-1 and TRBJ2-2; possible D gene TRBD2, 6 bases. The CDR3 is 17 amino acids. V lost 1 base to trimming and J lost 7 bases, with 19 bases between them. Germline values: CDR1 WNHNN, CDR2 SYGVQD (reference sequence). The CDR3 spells CASSEYAWRESDGELFF. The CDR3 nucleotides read TGCGCCAGCAGTGAGTACGCATGGAGGGAATCAGACGGGGAGCTGTTTTTT.

The CDR3 bases are TGTGCCAGTAGTATATTCCCTAGCGGCGGCGAGCAGTACTTC. Translated: CASSIFPSGGEQYF. This sequence joins TRBV19 and TRBJ2-7; 7 bases agree with TRBD2. The trim removed 2 bases at V and 6 bases at J, leaving 7 bases unmatched. Germline V gives CDR1 LNHDA, CDR2 SQIVND (reference sequence). This CDR3 spans 14 amino acids.

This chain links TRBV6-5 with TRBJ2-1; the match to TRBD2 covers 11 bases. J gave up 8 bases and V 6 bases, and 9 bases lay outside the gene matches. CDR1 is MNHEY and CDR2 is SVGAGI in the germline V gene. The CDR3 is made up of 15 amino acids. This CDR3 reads CASSLVAGGPHEQFF. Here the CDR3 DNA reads TGTGCCAGCAGCCTTGTAGCGGGAGGGCCCCATGAGCAGTTCTTC.

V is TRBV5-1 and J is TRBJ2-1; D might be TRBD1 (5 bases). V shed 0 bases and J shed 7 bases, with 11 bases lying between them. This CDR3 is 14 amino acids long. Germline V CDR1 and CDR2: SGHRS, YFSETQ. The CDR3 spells CASSLVRVENEQFF. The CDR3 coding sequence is TGCGCCAGCAGCTTGGTCAGGGTCGAAAATGAGCAGTTCTTC.

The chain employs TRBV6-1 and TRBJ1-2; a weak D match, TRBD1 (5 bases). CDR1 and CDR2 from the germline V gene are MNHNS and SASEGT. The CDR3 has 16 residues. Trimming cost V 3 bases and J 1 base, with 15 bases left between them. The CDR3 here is CASSEGGARINYGYTF. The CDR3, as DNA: TGTGCCAGCAGTGAGGGCGGGGCTCGGATTAACTATGGCTACACCTTC.

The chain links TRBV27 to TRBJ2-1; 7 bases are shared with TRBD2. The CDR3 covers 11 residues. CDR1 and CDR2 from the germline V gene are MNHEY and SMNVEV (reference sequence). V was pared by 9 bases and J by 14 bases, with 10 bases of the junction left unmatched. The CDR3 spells CASSGGGGEFF. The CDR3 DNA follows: TGTGCCAGTAGTGGTGGCGGGGGAGAGTTCTTC.

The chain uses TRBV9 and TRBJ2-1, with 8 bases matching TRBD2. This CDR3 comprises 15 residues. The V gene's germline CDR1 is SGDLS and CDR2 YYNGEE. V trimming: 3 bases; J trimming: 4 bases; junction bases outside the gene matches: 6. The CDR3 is CASSERIAGYNEQFF. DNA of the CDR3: TGTGCCAGCAGCGAGAGAATAGCGGGGTACAATGAGCAGTTCTTC.

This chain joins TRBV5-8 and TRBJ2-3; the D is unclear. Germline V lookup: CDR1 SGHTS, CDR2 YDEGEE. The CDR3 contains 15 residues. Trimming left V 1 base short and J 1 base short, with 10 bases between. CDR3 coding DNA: TGTGCCAGCAGCTTGAGTACAGTTGGCACAGATACGCAGTATTTT. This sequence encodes CASSLSTVGTDTQYF. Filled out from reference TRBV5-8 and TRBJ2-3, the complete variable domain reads EAGVTQSPTHLIKTRGQQATLRCSPISGHTSVYWYQQALGLGLQFLLWYDEGEERNRGNFPPRFSGRQFPNYSSELNVNALELEDSALYLCASSLSTVGTDTQYFGPGTRLTVL.

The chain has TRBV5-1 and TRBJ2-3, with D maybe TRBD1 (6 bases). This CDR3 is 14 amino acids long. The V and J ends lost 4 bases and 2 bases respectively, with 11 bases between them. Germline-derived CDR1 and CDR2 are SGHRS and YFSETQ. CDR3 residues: CASSQTGSTDTQYF. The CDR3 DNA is TGCGCCAGCAGCCAAACAGGGTCCACAGATACGCAGTATTTT. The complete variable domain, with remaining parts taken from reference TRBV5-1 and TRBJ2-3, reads KAGVTQTPRYLIKTRGQQVTLSCSPISGHRSVSWYQQTPGQGLQFLFEYFSETQRNKGNFPGRFSGRQFSNSRSEMNVSTLELGDSALYLCASSQTGSTDTQYFGPGTRLTVL.

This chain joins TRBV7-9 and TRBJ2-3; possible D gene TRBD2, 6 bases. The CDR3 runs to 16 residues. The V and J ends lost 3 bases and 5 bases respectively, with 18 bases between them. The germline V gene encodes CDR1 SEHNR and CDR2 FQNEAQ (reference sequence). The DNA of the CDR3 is TGTGCCAGCAGCTTTCCAGCGGGCGGCGCAATAGATACGCAGTATTTT. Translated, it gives CASSFPAGGAIDTQYF.

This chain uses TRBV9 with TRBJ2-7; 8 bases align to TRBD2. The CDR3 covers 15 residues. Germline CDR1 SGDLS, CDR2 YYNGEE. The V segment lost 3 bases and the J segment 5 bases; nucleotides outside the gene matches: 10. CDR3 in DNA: TGTGCCAGCAGCGCACTCGGGACTAGTACCCACGAGCAGTACTTC. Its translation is CASSALGTSTHEQYF.

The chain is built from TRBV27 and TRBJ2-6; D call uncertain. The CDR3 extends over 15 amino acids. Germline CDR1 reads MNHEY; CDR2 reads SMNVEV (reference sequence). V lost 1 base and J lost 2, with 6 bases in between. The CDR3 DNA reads TGTGCCAGCAGTTTATTTAGTGCTGGGGCCAACGTCCTGACTTTC. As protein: CASSLFSAGANVLTF.

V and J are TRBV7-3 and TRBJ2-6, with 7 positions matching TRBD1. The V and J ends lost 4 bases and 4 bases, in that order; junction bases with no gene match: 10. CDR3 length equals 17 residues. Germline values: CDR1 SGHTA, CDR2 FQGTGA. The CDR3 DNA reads TGTGCCAGCAGCTCTCGACAGGGAGCGTGGGGGGCCAACGTCCTGACTTTC. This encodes CASSSRQGAWGANVLTF.

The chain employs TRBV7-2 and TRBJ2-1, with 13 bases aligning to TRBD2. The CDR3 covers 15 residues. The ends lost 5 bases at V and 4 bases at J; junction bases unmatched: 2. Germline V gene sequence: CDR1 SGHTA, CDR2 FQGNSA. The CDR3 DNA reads TGTGCCAGCAGCGAACTAGCGGGAGGGTACAATGAGCAGTTCTTC. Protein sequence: CASSELAGGYNEQFF.

The chain's CDR3 is CASSDPAGSSDTQYF. The CDR3, as DNA: TGTGCCAGCAGTGACCCAGCGGGATCTTCAGATACGCAGTATTTT. The chain joins TRBV2 to TRBJ2-3, with TRBD2 matching over 7 bases. Germline CDR1 and CDR2: SNHLY and FYNNEI. The junction had 7 bases not matched to a gene; V was cut back by 3 bases and J by 4 bases. The CDR3 spans 15 residues. The full variable domain, with the rest looked up from reference TRBV2 and TRBJ2-3, is EPEVTQTPSHQVTQMGQEVILRCVPISNHLYFYWYRQILGQKVEFLVSFYNNEISEKSEIFDDQFSVERPDGSNFTLKIRSTKLEDSAMYFCASSDPAGSSDTQYFGPGTRLTVL.

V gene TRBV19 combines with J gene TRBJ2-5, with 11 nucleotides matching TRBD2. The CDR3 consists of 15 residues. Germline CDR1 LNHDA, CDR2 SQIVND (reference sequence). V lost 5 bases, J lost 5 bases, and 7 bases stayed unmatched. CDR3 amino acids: CASSSTSGVWETQYF. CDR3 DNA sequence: TGTGCCAGTAGTTCGACTAGCGGGGTCTGGGAGACCCAGTACTTC.

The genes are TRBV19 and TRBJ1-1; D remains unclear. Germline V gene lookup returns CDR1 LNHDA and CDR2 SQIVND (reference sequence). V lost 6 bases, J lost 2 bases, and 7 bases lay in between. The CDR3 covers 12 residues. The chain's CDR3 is CASRTVNTEAFF. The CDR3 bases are TGTGCCAGTAGGACTGTTAACACTGAAGCTTTCTTT.

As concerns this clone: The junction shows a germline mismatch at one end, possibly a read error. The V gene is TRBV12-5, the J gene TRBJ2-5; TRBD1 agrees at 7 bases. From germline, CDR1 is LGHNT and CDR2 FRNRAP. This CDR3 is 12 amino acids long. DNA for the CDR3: TGTGCTGGTGGACAGGCGCAAGAGACCCAGTACTTC. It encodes CAGGQAQETQYF. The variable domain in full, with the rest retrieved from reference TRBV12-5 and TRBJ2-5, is DARVTQTPRHKVTEMGQEVTMRCQPILGHNTVFWYRQTMMQGLELLAYFRNRAPLDDSGMPKDRFSAEMPDATLATLKIQPSEPRDSAVYFCAGGQAQETQYFGPGTRLLVL.

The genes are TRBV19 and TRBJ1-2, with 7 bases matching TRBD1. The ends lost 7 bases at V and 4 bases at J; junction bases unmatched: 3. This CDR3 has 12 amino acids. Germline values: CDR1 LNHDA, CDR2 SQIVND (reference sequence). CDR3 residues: CASTDRAYGYTF. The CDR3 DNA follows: TGTGCCAGTACCGACAGGGCCTATGGCTACACCTTC.

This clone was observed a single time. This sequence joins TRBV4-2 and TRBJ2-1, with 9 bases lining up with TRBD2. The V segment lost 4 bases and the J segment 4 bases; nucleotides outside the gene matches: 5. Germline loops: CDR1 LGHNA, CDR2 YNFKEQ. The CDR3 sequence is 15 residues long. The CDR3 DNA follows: TGTGCCAGCAGCCCGGGACTAGCCGGATACAATGAGCAGTTCTTC. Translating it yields CASSPGLAGYNEQFF.

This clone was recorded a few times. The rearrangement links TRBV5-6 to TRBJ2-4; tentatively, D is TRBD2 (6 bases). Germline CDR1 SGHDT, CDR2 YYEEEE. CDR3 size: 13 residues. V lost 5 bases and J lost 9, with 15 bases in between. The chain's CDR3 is CASRRGLETIQYF. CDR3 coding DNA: TGTGCCAGCAGGCGGGGACTTGAAACCATTCAGTACTTC.

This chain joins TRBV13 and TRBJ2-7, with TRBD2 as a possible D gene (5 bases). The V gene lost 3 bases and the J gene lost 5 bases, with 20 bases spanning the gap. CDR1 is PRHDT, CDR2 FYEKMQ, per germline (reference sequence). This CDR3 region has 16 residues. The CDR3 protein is CASSLRVKAPRDEQYF. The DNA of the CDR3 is TGTGCCAGCAGCTTGAGGGTCAAGGCTCCCCGGGACGAGCAGTACTTC.

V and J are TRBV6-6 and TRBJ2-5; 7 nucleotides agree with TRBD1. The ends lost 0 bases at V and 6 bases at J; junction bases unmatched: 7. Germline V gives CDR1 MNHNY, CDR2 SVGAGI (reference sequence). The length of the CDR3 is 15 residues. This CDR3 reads CASSYSIQGWKTQYF. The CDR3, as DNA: TGTGCCAGCAGTTACTCGATACAGGGGTGGAAGACCCAGTACTTC.